This TCR beta chain comes out of a study of T cell repertoires in cytomegalovirus infection. One entry per CDR3 protein results from TCRdb running MiXCR on the reads. The sample consists of a few hundred thousand distinct CDR3 sequences, roughly 43% of them appearing once. The CDR3 contains 13 residues. V lost 4 bases and J 4 bases, leaving 12 bases between the germline ends. The V gene's germline CDR1 is SGHDT and CDR2 YYEEEE. Turning to this clonotype: What it binds is not known.

The input for sequencing was cultured PBMCs, taken from culture after CMV antigen stimulation. This sequence originates from a human donor in good health (CMV status not recorded). Some clones in this sample may be carry-over from other donors' samples. V is TRBV5-6 and J is TRBJ2-7; TRBD1 might be the D (6 bases). CDR3 DNA sequence: TGTGCCAGCAGCGTCGGACAGCTATACGAGCAGTACTTC. It specifies CASSVGQLYEQYF.